The 19 T cell receptor beta chains given below trace back to one sample, sequenced in a study of T cell responses to AZD1222 COVID-19 vaccine. Only in-frame clones appear in the TCRdb table, and some are missing; sequencing was by immunoSEQ multiplex PCR. Of tens of thousands of clones listed, around 73% are singletons. The sample consisted of peripheral blood, taken on day 0 of AZD1222 vaccination. Receptors were obtained from an adult in good health.

The J gene is TRBJ1-1, the V gene TRBV27; TRBD1 aligns across 7 bases. CDR1 MNHEY and CDR2 SMNVEV come from the germline V gene (reference sequence). There are 16 residues in the CDR3. V gave up 8 bases and J gave up 1 base; unmatched junction bases: 13. The CDR3 region is CASATGRGYRNTEAFF. CDR3 coding DNA: TGTGCCAGCGCGACAGGGAGAGGATATAGGAACACTGAAGCTTTCTTT.

CDR3 sequence reads: CASSRLAGGIPYNEQFF. The CDR3 coding sequence is TGTGCCAGCAGCCGACTAGCGGGAGGGATCCCCTACAATGAGCAGTTCTTC. The V and J genes are TRBV7-9 and TRBJ2-1; 14 bases match TRBD2. J was trimmed by 2 bases and V by 5 bases; bases with no gene match: 5. This CDR3 contains 17 residues. Germline CDR1 and CDR2: SEHNR and FQNEAQ (reference sequence). Full variable domain (missing parts from reference TRBV7-9 and TRBJ2-1): DTGVSQNPRHKITKRGQNVTFRCDPISEHNRLYWYRQTLGQGPEFLTYFQNEAQLEKSRLLSDRFSAERPKGSFSTLEIQRTEQGDSAMYLCASSRLAGGIPYNEQFFGPGTRLTVL.

The chain joins TRBV28 to TRBJ1-6; tentative D call: TRBD1 (5 bases). Deletions cut 2 bases from V and 0 bases from J, with 11 bases between. CDR3 length: 17 amino acids. CDR1 is MDHEN and CDR2 is SYDVKM in the germline V gene. The CDR3 protein is CASSLGGRGSYNSPLHF. The CDR3 DNA follows: TGTGCCAGCAGTTTAGGGGGTAGGGGCTCCTATAATTCACCCCTCCACTTT.

The V and J genes are TRBV7-9 and TRBJ2-2; D is ambiguous. From germline, CDR1 is SEHNR and CDR2 FQNEAQ (reference sequence). The CDR3 runs to 13 residues. Trimming took 4 bases from V and 7 from J, leaving 10 bases between them. In nucleotides, the CDR3 is TGTGCCAGCAGCTCCCAGACGGTCGGGGAGCTGTTTTTT. Translating it yields CASSSQTVGELFF.

The CDR3 sequence is CASSFGPTSDTQYF. The CDR3 nucleotides are TGTGCCAGCAGCTTTGGCCCTACATCAGATACGCAGTATTTT. V and J are TRBV5-6 and TRBJ2-3; no reliable D call. Germline values: CDR1 SGHDT, CDR2 YYEEEE. Trimming left V 2 bases short and J 4 bases short, with 11 bases between. The CDR3 totals 14 residues.

V is TRBV3-1 (or the pseudogene TRBV3-2) and J is TRBJ2-4; 10 bases fit TRBD2. There are 21 residues in the CDR3. Germline assignment: CDR1 LGHDT and CDR2 YNNKEL (reference sequence). With 0 bases clipped from V and 2 bases from J, the junction kept 16 bases outside the gene matches. The CDR3 is CASSQEFKAGGPEIPKNIQYF. DNA for the CDR3: TGTGCCAGCAGCCAAGAATTTAAAGCGGGAGGGCCGGAGATTCCCAAAAACATTCAGTACTTC.

The chain recombines TRBV11-2 with TRBJ2-3; D ambiguous. CDR3 length: 14 residues. Between the trimmed V and J ends, which lost 2 bases and 0 bases, there was a span of 6 bases. Germline-derived CDR1 and CDR2 are SGHAT and FQNNGV. CDR3 region: CASSLLVSTDTQYF. The CDR3 DNA reads as TGTGCCAGCAGCTTATTGGTCAGCACAGATACGCAGTATTTT.

CDR3 loop: CASSSSQTGLSGNTIYF. For the CDR3, the DNA is TGTGCCAGCTCATCATCCCAAACAGGGCTCTCTGGAAACACCATATATTTT. The J gene is TRBJ1-3, the V gene TRBV18, with a possible D match to TRBD1 (6 bases). Germline V gene data show CDR1 as KGHSH and CDR2 as LQKENI. V lost 5 bases to trimming and J lost 0 bases, with 17 bases between them. The CDR3 runs 17 residues.

The J gene is TRBJ2-3, the V gene TRBV24-1; TRBD2 matches 14 bases. The J segment lost 3 bases and the V segment lost 4 bases, leaving 8 bases of the junction unmatched. Germline V lookup: CDR1 KGHDR, CDR2 SFDVKD. This CDR3 is built from 18 residues. CDR3 nucleotide sequence: TGTGCCACCAGTGACCCGGCTGGGACTAGCGGGAGAACAGATACGCAGTATTTT. Encoded protein: CATSDPAGTSGRTDTQYF.

The genes are TRBV2 and TRBJ1-5, with 7 bases identical to TRBD1. This CDR3 is 15 amino acids long. With 4 bases clipped from V and 7 bases from J, the junction kept 10 bases outside the gene matches. From germline, CDR1 is SNHLY and CDR2 FYNNEI. In nucleotides, the CDR3 is TGTGCCAGCAGTGTAGACAGGGAGATTAGGCAGCCCCAGCATTTT. It is translated as CASSVDREIRQPQHF. The full variable domain, completed using reference TRBV2 and TRBJ1-5, is EPEVTQTPSHQVTQMGQEVILRCVPISNHLYFYWYRQILGQKVEFLVSFYNNEISEKSEIFDDQFSVERPDGSNFTLKIRSTKLEDSAMYFCASSVDREIRQPQHFGDGTRLSIL.

The chain is built from TRBV10-2 and TRBJ2-3; D ambiguous. V was cut by 6 bases and J by 4 bases, with 8 bases left in between. The CDR3 sequence is 12 residues long. Germline CDR1 is WSHSY and CDR2 is SAAADI. CDR3: CASRDASDTQYF. In DNA, the CDR3 is TGCGCCAGCAGAGACGCTTCAGATACGCAGTATTTT.

The chain links TRBV19 to TRBJ2-7; 7 bases match TRBD1. The V and J ends lost 6 bases and 0 bases, in that order; junction bases with no gene match: 2. Germline lookup yields CDR1 LNHDA and CDR2 SQIVND (reference sequence). The CDR3 covers 13 residues. The CDR3 sequence is CASRGQSSYEQYF. CDR3 DNA: TGTGCCAGTAGGGGACAGAGCTCCTACGAGCAGTACTTC.

The V and J genes are TRBV5-1 and TRBJ2-7; 10 bases line up with TRBD2. V lost 4 bases and J lost 4; bases outside the gene matches: 11. The CDR3 length is 16 residues. Germline CDR1 reads SGHRS; CDR2 reads YFSETQ. The CDR3 loop reads CASSQTSGSLGYEQYF. In DNA, the CDR3 is TGCGCCAGCAGCCAGACTAGCGGGTCCTTGGGGTACGAGCAGTACTTC.

This clone showed up just a few times. The chain links TRBV10-2 to TRBJ2-3; 7 bases fit TRBD1. Germline trimming cut 6 bases from V and 0 bases from J; bases unmatched to any gene: 0. CDR3 size: 13 residues. Germline CDR1 is WSHSY and CDR2 is SAAADI. CDR3 DNA: TGCGCCAGCAGGGACAGGAGCACAGATACGCAGTATTTT. Encoded protein: CASRDRSTDTQYF.

This clone was detected only once. This chain connects TRBV6-5 to TRBJ2-7; 9 bases map to TRBD1. The V segment lost 4 bases and the J segment 0 bases; nucleotides outside the gene matches: 4. CDR3 length: 15 residues. Germline CDR1 is MNHEY and CDR2 is SVGAGI. CDR3 coding DNA: TGTGCCAGCAGTTCCGGGACAGGGCTCTCCTACGAGCAGTACTTC. This gives the protein CASSSGTGLSYEQYF.

This clone has a handful of counts. V and J are TRBV28 and TRBJ2-2; D is possibly TRBD1 (6 bases). CDR3 length: 18 residues. Between the trimmed V and J ends, which lost 6 bases and 1 base, there was a span of 21 bases. CDR1 and CDR2 from the germline V gene are MDHEN and SYDVKM. The CDR3 sequence: CASSYTKIGTLNTGELFF. The DNA for the CDR3 is TGTGCCAGCAGCTATACGAAAATCGGGACACTGAACACCGGGGAGCTGTTTTTT.

The J gene is TRBJ1-2, the V gene TRBV6-2 or TRBV6-3, with TRBD1 matching 7 bases. Germline V gives CDR1 MNHEY, CDR2 SVGEGT. The V and J ends lost 5 bases and 2 bases, in that order; junction bases with no gene match: 2. The CDR3 contains 13 residues. The chain's CDR3 is CASSKTGNYGYTF. DNA of the CDR3: TGTGCCAGCAGTAAGACAGGGAACTATGGCTACACCTTC.

The chain is built from TRBV6-5 and TRBJ1-1, with no clear D. Germline CDR1 is MNHEY and CDR2 is SVGAGI. Trimming removed 8 bases at V and 1 base at J, with 2 bases between. The CDR3 loop spans 10 amino acids. The DNA of the CDR3 is TGTGCCAGCGGGAACACTGAAGCTTTCTTT. This gives the protein CASGNTEAFF.

CDR3 DNA: TGTGCCAGCAGCCAGTTGGCGGGGCCCTACGAGCAGTACTTC. Protein: CASSQLAGPYEQYF. This chain connects TRBV3-1 (or the pseudogene TRBV3-2) to TRBJ2-7, with D perhaps matching TRBD2 (6 bases). CDR1 and CDR2 (germline): LGHDT, YNNKEL (reference sequence). V lost 3 bases, J lost 2 bases, and 11 bases lay in between. The CDR3 runs to 14 residues.